The clone carrying this TCR beta chain was recorded at least ten times. No antigen is known for it. This entry comes from a study of Graves' ophthalmopathy and Graves' hyperthyroidism. Study results and caveats: Among thyroid clonotypes expanded above 0.001 frequency, most also appeared in blood. The model predicted ophthalmopathy progression with roughly 71% sensitivity and 72.22% specificity.

If patients had other autoimmune diseases, uncontrolled infections, pregnancy or lactation, they were excluded. Clinical symptoms, serum thyroxine, TRAb, thyroid ultrasound and orbital computed tomography were relied on for diagnosis. V shed 0 bases and J shed 7 bases, with 11 bases lying between them. The germline gives CDR1 SGHRS, CDR2 YFSETQ. The CDR3 spans 15 residues. Amplification of TCR beta CDR3 regions used RNA transcripts. Amplification began with first-round RT-PCR using HTBI primers, then second-round multiplex PCR was performed. TCRdb called the multiplex PCR reads again in MiXCR, with one record for every CDR3 protein. The sample holds approximately 1.2 million distinct CDR3 sequences, less than 45% seen once.

The clonotype was recovered from an adult man with Graves' hyperthyroidism. The sequenced sample was peripheral blood or thyroid tissue (not recorded which). The rearrangement links TRBV5-1 to TRBJ1-6; D might be TRBD1 (6 bases). CDR3 nucleotide sequence: TGCGCCAGCAGCTTGGCAGGGACACAGAATTCACCCCTCCACTTT. Translation gives CASSLAGTQNSPLHF.